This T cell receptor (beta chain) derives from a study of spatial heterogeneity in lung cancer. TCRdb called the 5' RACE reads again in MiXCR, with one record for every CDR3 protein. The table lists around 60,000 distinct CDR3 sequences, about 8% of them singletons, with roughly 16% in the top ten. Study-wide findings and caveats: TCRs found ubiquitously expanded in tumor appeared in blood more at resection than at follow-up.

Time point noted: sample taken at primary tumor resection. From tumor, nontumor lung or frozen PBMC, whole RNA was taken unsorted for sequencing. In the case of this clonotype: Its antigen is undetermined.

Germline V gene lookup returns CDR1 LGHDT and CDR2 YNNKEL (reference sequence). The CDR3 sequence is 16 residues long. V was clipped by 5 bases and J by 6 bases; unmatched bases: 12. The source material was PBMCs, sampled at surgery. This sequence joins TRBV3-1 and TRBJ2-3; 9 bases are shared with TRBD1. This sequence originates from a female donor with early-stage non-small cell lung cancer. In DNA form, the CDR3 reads TGTGCCAGCAGCTATGGACCGGGACAGGGAGCGGATACGCAGTATTTT. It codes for CASSYGPGQGADTQYF.